This is a list of T cell receptor beta chains from one sample in a study of blood T cell repertoires in COVID-19. The method was immunoSEQ multiplex PCR; TCRdb's version includes in-frame clones alone and lacks a portion of them. The table records about 210,000 clones, about 91% of them present only once. Specimen: peripheral blood. These receptor sequences come from a woman in her forties with acute or convalescent COVID-19. Each CDR3 is given with its conserved first and last residue. The D gene is left open where the match is weak. Size is stated for part of the rows, as once, few or many counts, or as a class when the clone is expanded.

TRBD1,-,TRBJ2-2,TRBV6-7,CASNDRGRAGELFF,TGTGCCAGCAACGACAGGGGTCGGGCCGGGGAGCTGTTTTTT
-,-,TRBJ1-4,TRBV2,CASTPLGRVNEKLFF,TGTGCCAGCACTCCGCTGGGGCGCGTTAATGAAAAACTGTTTTTT
-,-,TRBJ2-3,TRBV25-1,CASSERLDGAQDTQYF,TGTGCCAGCAGTGAGAGGCTTGATGGGGCCCAAGATACGCAGTATTTT
TRBD2,-,TRBJ2-5,TRBV4-1,CASSPAQGGEETQYF,TGCGCCAGCAGCCCGGCCCAGGGAGGGGAAGAGACCCAGTACTTC
TRBD1,-,TRBJ1-6,TRBV19,CASSGRQGVNSPLHF,TGTGCCAGTAGTGGGCGACAGGGCGTTAATTCACCCCTCCACTTT
-,-,TRBJ1-1,TRBV21-1,CASRTGEGEAFF,TGTGCCAGCAGGACAGGGGAAGGTGAAGCTTTCTTT
-,-,TRBJ1-1,TRBV9,CASSSTQGGGGAEAFF,TGTGCCAGCAGCTCAACACAGGGTGGCGGGGGTGCTGAAGCTTTCTTT
TRBD1,-,TRBJ2-5,TRBV7-9,CASSLDGLGQVGETQYF,TGTGCCAGCAGCTTAGACGGACTCGGACAGGTCGGAGAGACCCAGTACTTC
-,-,TRBJ1-5,TRBV19,CASSIVQGGQPQHF,TGTGCCAGTAGTATAGTACAGGGCGGTCAGCCCCAGCATTTT
-,-,TRBJ1-3,TRBV5-1,CASSLKAGSRVSSGNTIYF,TGCGCCAGCAGCTTGAAGGCTGGTTCTCGGGTGAGCTCTGGAAACACCATATATTTT
-,-,TRBJ1-3,TRBV6-6,CATLGGSGNTIYF,TGTGCCACCCTGGGGGGCTCTGGAAACACCATATATTTT
TRBD1,-,TRBJ1-4,TRBV3-1/TRBV3-2,CASSPSGTVATNEKLFF,TGTGCCAGCAGCCCGAGTGGGACAGTTGCAACTAATGAAAAACTGTTTTTT
-,-,TRBJ1-2,TRBV10-2,CASSGRVGGYTF,TGCGCCAGCAGTGGCCGGGTCGGAGGCTACACCTTC
TRBD1,-,TRBJ1-1,TRBV6-5,CASSYAGGREAFF,TGTGCCAGCAGTTACGCAGGGGGAAGGGAAGCTTTCTTT
-,-,TRBJ1-1,TRBV3-1/TRBV3-2,CASSHRGVGNTEAFF,TGTGCCAGCAGCCACAGGGGAGTGGGGAACACTGAAGCTTTCTTT
-,-,TRBJ2-3,TRBV5-5,CASSGNRDTQYF,TGTGCCAGCAGCGGAAACAGGGATACGCAGTATTTT
-,-,TRBJ1-2,TRBV13,CASSLVGQDYGYTF,TGTGCCAGCAGCTTAGTAGGTCAGGACTATGGCTACACCTTC
-,-,TRBJ2-3,TRBV21-1,CASSPGLAGGHSPDTQYF,TGTGCCAGCAGCCCCGGACTAGCGGGGGGCCATTCCCCAGATACGCAGTATTTT
TRBD1,-,TRBJ1-2,TRBV18,CASSIGTGNYGYTF,TGTGCCAGCTCAATAGGGACAGGAAACTATGGCTACACCTTC
-,-,TRBJ1-1,TRBV7-7,CASSLDRNTEAFF,TGTGCCAGCAGCTTAGACAGAAACACTGAAGCTTTCTTT
-,-,TRBJ1-1,TRBV19,CASSIKRTWDTEAFF,TGTGCCAGTAGTATCAAACGGACATGGGACACTGAAGCTTTCTTT
TRBD1,-,TRBJ2-5,TRBV7-8,CASTRDRGIGTQYF,TGTGCCAGCACCCGGGACAGGGGAATCGGTACCCAGTACTTC
-,-,TRBJ1-5,TRBV19,CASSIDPPGHQPQHF,TGTGCCAGTAGTATAGATCCCCCAGGGCATCAGCCCCAGCATTTT
-,-,TRBJ1-4,TRBV15,CATSRDRGFGEKLFF,TGTGCCACCAGCAGAGATAGGGGGTTCGGTGAAAAACTGTTTTTT
-,-,TRBJ2-5,TRBV7-9,CASSSGGLRTVQTQYF,TGTGCCAGCAGCTCGGGGGGCCTACGAACCGTTCAGACCCAGTACTTC
-,-,TRBJ1-2,TRBV6-6,CASNPNPAEGYTF,TGTGCCAGCAACCCGAACCCCGCGGAGGGCTACACCTTC
TRBD1,-,TRBJ1-1,TRBV25-1,CASSDGQGALDTEAFF,TGTGCCAGCAGTGATGGACAGGGGGCGTTGGACACTGAAGCTTTCTTT
-,-,TRBJ1-3,TRBV12-3/TRBV12-4,CASSPSGGNTIYF,TGTGCCAGCTCTCCTTCGGGGGGAAACACCATATATTTT
-,-,TRBJ1-1,TRBV27,CASSSPAQENTEAFF,TGTGCCAGCAGTTCCCCCGCCCAGGAGAACACTGAAGCTTTCTTT
-,-,TRBJ1-5,TRBV7-2,CASSLYAGVQPQHF,TGTGCCAGCAGCTTATATGCAGGGGTACAGCCCCAGCATTTT
-,-,TRBJ1-1,TRBV5-8,CASSLVTEFPMNTEAFF,TGTGCCAGCAGCTTGGTGACAGAGTTTCCCATGAACACTGAAGCTTTCTTT
-,-,TRBJ1-6,TRBV19,CASSTGGGNSPLHF,TGTGCCAGTAGCACCGGGGGGGGGAATTCACCCCTCCACTTT
TRBD1,-,TRBJ1-1,TRBV3-1/TRBV3-2,CASSRRDRSMNTEAFF,TGTGCCAGCAGCCGCCGGGACAGGAGCATGAACACTGAAGCTTTCTTT
-,-,TRBJ2-5,TRBV5-1,CASRADSPGETQYF,TGCGCCAGCCGGGCGGACTCTCCGGGAGAGACCCAGTACTTC
-,-,TRBJ2-5,TRBV20-1,CSASMVSLQETQYF,TGCAGTGCTAGTATGGTTAGTCTGCAAGAGACCCAGTACTTC
-,few,TRBJ1-1,TRBV5-6,CASSLEGWGQPNTEAFF,TGTGCCAGCAGCTTGGAGGGGTGGGGCCAACCGAACACTGAAGCTTTCTTT
TRBD2,once,TRBJ2-1,TRBV5-1,CASSVPSGGAYNEQFF,TGCGCCAGCAGCGTACCTAGCGGGGGGGCCTACAATGAGCAGTTCTTC
TRBD1,-,TRBJ2-5,TRBV9,CASSVDLQRTGGETQYF,TGTGCCAGCAGCGTAGATCTCCAACGGACAGGGGGGGAGACCCAGTACTTC
-,-,TRBJ1-2,TRBV11-2,CASSLDGSSPFYGYTF,TGTGCCAGCAGCTTAGATGGGAGCAGCCCGTTCTATGGCTACACCTTC
-,few,TRBJ1-2,TRBV6-1,CASSEELARTF,TGTGCCAGCAGTGAAGAGCTTGCCCGGACCTTC
-,-,TRBJ1-1,TRBV2,CASSETPMDTEAFF,TGTGCCAGCAGTGAAACTCCGATGGACACTGAAGCTTTCTTT
-,-,TRBJ1-2,TRBV2,CAGSGGNYGYTF,TGTGCCGGCTCCGGGGGGAACTATGGCTACACCTTC
-,-,TRBJ1-1,TRBV12-3/TRBV12-4,CASKPRQSEAFF,TGTGCCAGCAAGCCCCGACAGTCAGAGGCTTTCTTT
-,-,TRBJ1-1,TRBV19,CASSSPGGGSNTEAFF,TGTGCCAGTAGTTCCCCAGGCGGGGGATCGAACACTGAAGCTTTCTTT
-,-,TRBJ1-1,TRBV29-1,CSVRLPRGNTEAFF,TGCAGCGTTCGCCTTCCGCGGGGGAACACTGAAGCTTTCTTT
-,-,TRBJ1-1,TRBV10-3,CAISEGETEAFF,TGTGCCATCAGTGAGGGAGAGACTGAAGCTTTCTTT
-,-,TRBJ2-5,TRBV4-2,CASSQDPPTVQYF,TGTGCCAGCAGCCAAGATCCTCCCACGGTTCAGTACTTC
TRBD1,-,TRBJ1-1,TRBV18,CASSPTGGYTEAFF,TGTGCCAGCTCACCAACAGGGGGATACACTGAAGCTTTCTTT
-,-,TRBJ1-5,TRBV7-3,CASSLSTGNPSNQPQHF,TGTGCCAGCAGCTTAAGTACGGGGAACCCAAGCAATCAGCCCCAGCATTTT
-,-,TRBJ2-1,TRBV24-1,CATSDSRGSSYNEQFF,TGTGCCACCAGTGATTCTCGGGGGAGCTCCTACAATGAGCAGTTCTTC
TRBD1,-,TRBJ1-3,TRBV5-4,CASSLDRAGNTIYF,TGTGCCAGCTCCCTGGACAGGGCTGGAAACACCATATATTTT
-,-,TRBJ2-5,TRBV3-1/TRBV3-2,CASSQATQVETQYF,TGTGCCAGCAGCCAGGCCACCCAGGTAGAGACCCAGTACTTC
TRBD1,-,TRBJ1-2,TRBV25-1,CASSVTGTYGYTF,TGTGCCAGCAGTGTGACAGGGACTTATGGCTACACCTTC
TRBD2,-,TRBJ2-1,TRBV11-2,CASSPITSGNEQFF,TGTGCCAGCAGTCCAATCACTAGCGGCAATGAGCAGTTCTTC
TRBD2,-,TRBJ2-3,TRBV12-5,CASGLVRGGRGALSDTQYF,TGTGCTAGTGGTTTGGTAAGAGGAGGGCGGGGGGCCCTCTCAGATACGCAGTATTTT
-,once,TRBJ2-3,TRBV7-3,CASSPNTDTQYF,TGTGCCAGCAGCCCCAATACAGATACGCAGTATTTT
TRBD1,few,TRBJ2-3,TRBV28,CASSFFGTASTDTQYF,TGTGCCAGCAGTTTTTTTGGGACAGCCAGCACAGATACGCAGTATTTT